These 10 T cell receptor beta chains came from one sample sequenced in a study of cytomegalovirus exposure and HLA in healthy donors (dated by TCRdb to 2016 to 2017). The library was prepared using the immunoSEQ multiplex PCR assay. For the multiplex PCR, a mixture combining 60 forward primers for TCR Vbeta segments and 13 reverse primers for TCR Jbeta segments was used. TCRdb's version of the immuneACCESS table is confined to in-frame rearrangements and falls short of the full clone set. An unresolved V gene accounts for under half of the shortfall where checked; the remainder is of unknown origin. The sample table contains approximately 220,000 clones; only one count was recorded for roughly 79% of them. The top ten hold roughly 2% of the sample. The sequencing sample was made of PBMCs. The receptors were gathered from a man aged 18 to 29 in good health and CMV-seronegative.

The chain carries TRBV7-9 and TRBJ1-1; the D gene is possibly TRBD1 (5 bases). The germline CDR1 and CDR2 sequences are SEHNR and FQNEAQ (reference sequence). V dropped 5 bases and J dropped 7 bases, with 14 bases sitting between them. CDR3 length: 13 amino acids. The DNA for the CDR3 is TGTGCCAGCAGCCCCCAGGGCTCGGGTGAAGCTTTCTTT. Protein sequence: CASSPQGSGEAFF.

The chain recombines TRBV5-6 with TRBJ2-7; TRBD2 aligns across 10 bases. With 2 bases clipped from V and 0 bases from J, the junction kept 2 bases outside the gene matches. This CDR3 has 15 residues. Per the germline V gene, CDR1 is SGHDT and CDR2 is YYEEEE. CDR3 sequence: CASSLLAGNSYEQYF. CDR3 coding DNA: TGTGCCAGCAGCTTACTAGCGGGAAACTCCTACGAGCAGTACTTC.

The chain joins TRBV7-8 to TRBJ2-6; 11 bases align to TRBD2. The germline gives CDR1 SGHVS, CDR2 FQNEAQ. The V segment lost 2 bases and the J segment 0 bases; nucleotides outside the gene matches: 3. The CDR3 loop spans 18 amino acids. CDR3 DNA sequence: TGTGCCAGCAGCTTATCGGGACTAGCGGTCTCTGGGGCCAACGTCCTGACTTTC. This gives the protein CASSLSGLAVSGANVLTF. Using reference TRBV7-8 and TRBJ2-6 for the parts outside the CDR3, the full variable domain is GAGVSQSPRYKVAKRGQDVALRCDPISGHVSLFWYQQALGQGPEFLTYFQNEAQLDKSGLPSDRFFAERPEGSVSTLKIQRTQQEDSAVYLCASSLSGLAVSGANVLTFGAGSRLTVL.

This clone was seen only once. The gene calls are TRBV4-3 and TRBJ1-1, with 7 bases matching TRBD1. The CDR3 covers 16 residues. Germline lookup yields CDR1 LGHNA and CDR2 YSLEER. V shed 0 bases, J shed 1 base, and the junction held 5 bases outside the gene matches. The DNA for the CDR3 is TGCGCCAGCAGCCAAGATAGGAGACAGGGGAACACTGAAGCTTTCTTT. This translates into CASSQDRRQGNTEAFF.

This clone appeared a few times. The chain uses TRBV18 and TRBJ2-3, with 9 nucleotides matching TRBD2. The CDR3 covers 16 residues. Germline V gene data show CDR1 as KGHSH and CDR2 as LQKENI. With 2 bases clipped from V and 6 bases from J, the junction kept 9 bases outside the gene matches. In DNA form, the CDR3 reads TGTGCCAGCTCACCAGGATCGAGCGGGGGGTTCGATACGCAGTATTTT. This codes for CASSPGSSGGFDTQYF.

The chain carries TRBV10-3 and TRBJ2-1; the match to TRBD1 covers 10 bases. Trimming took 6 bases from V and 7 from J; bases not matched to a gene: 12. Germline values: CDR1 ENHRY, CDR2 SYGVKD. The CDR3 is made up of 16 amino acids. The CDR3 DNA reads TGTGCCATCAGGACCCCTGACAGGGGGCTAGGAAATGAGCAGTTCTTC. The encoded protein is CAIRTPDRGLGNEQFF.

This chain uses TRBV7-9 with TRBJ2-1, with 10 bases identical to TRBD2. CDR1 is SEHNR, CDR2 FQNEAQ, per germline (reference sequence). With 5 bases clipped from V and 7 bases from J, the junction kept 8 bases outside the gene matches. This CDR3 contains 15 residues. The CDR3 bases are TGTGCCAGCAGCCACCCTAGCGGGAGTTGGAATGAGCAGTTCTTC. Translating gives CASSHPSGSWNEQFF.

The CDR3 loop is CSVGAPFTGDYTEAFF. The CDR3, as DNA: TGCAGCGTTGGAGCTCCCTTCACAGGGGATTACACTGAAGCTTTCTTT. The rearrangement links TRBV29-1 to TRBJ1-1, with 7 bases identical to TRBD1. Per the germline V gene, CDR1 is SQVTM and CDR2 is ANQGSEA. The CDR3 covers 16 residues. V was clipped by 4 bases and J by 3 bases; unmatched bases: 14.

This clone turned up a few times. The J gene is TRBJ1-4, the V gene TRBV6-5; TRBD1 aligns across 8 bases. The CDR3 runs 15 residues. V shed 6 bases, J shed 4 bases, and the junction held 7 bases outside the gene matches. Germline lookup yields CDR1 MNHEY and CDR2 SVGAGI. CDR3 nucleotides: TGTGCCAGCAGATCGGACAGGGTCAATAATGAAAAACTGTTTTTT. Amino acids: CASRSDRVNNEKLFF.

The genes are TRBV6-6 and TRBJ2-7, with TRBD2 matching 10 bases. The V gene end was trimmed by 9 bases and the J gene end by 2 bases; junction bases not matched to a gene: 4. Germline V gene lookup returns CDR1 MNHNY and CDR2 SVGAGI (reference sequence). This CDR3 spans 13 amino acids. The DNA for the CDR3 is TGTGCCAGTAGGACTAGCGGTGCCTACGAGCAGTACTTC. Protein product: CASRTSGAYEQYF.